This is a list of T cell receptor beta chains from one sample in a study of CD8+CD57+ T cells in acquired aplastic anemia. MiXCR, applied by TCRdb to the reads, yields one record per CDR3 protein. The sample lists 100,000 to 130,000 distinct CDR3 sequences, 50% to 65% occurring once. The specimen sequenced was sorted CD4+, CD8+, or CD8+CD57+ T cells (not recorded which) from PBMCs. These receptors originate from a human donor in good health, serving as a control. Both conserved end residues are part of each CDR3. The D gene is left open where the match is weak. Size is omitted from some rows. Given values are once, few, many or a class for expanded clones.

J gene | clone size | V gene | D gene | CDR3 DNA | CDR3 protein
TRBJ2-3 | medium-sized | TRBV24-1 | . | TGTGCCACCAGTGATTGGAGAGGAGATACGCAGTATTTT | CATSDWRGDTQYF
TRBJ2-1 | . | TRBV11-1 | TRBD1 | TGTGCCAGCAGCCCCGGACAGGGGGCGCGTGGCTCCGAGGAGCAGTTCTTC | CASSPGQGARGSEEQFF
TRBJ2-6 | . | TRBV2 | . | TGTGCCAGCAGTAAGTCAGGGGCCAACGTCCTGACTTTC | CASSKSGANVLTF
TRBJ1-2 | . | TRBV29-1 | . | TGCAGCGTTGAAGAAGGCCTCAATAACTATGGCTACACCTTC | CSVEEGLNNYGYTF
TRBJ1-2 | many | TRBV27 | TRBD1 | TGTGCCAGCAGTACGGGACAGTCTAACTATGGCTACACCTTC | CASSTGQSNYGYTF
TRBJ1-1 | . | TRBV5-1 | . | TGCGCCAGCAGCTTGGTCCCGGCATCTGAAGCTTTCTTT | CASSLVPASEAFF
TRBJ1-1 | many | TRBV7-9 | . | TGTGCCAGCACCATTACTGATGGACGGGACCTTGAAGCTTTCTTT | CASTITDGRDLEAFF
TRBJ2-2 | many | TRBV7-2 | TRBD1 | TGTGCCAGCAGCCCCCCCCGGACAGGGGATACCGGGGAGCTGTTTTTT | CASSPPRTGDTGELFF
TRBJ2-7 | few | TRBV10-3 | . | TGTGCCATCAGTGAGTTAATAAGGAGCGAGCAGTACTTC | CAISELIRSEQYF
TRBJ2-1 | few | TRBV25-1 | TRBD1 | TGTGCCAGCAGTCAATCCGACGGGACAGGGCTCTTCTCCTACAATGAGCAGTTCTTC | CASSQSDGTGLFSYNEQFF
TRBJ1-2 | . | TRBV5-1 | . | TGCGCCAGCAGCTTGGATACGGAGTACTATGGCTACACCTTC | CASSLDTEYYGYTF
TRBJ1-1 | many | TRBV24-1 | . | TGTGCCACCAGTGATTTAAGGGGGTCTGAAGCTTTCTTT | CATSDLRGSEAFF
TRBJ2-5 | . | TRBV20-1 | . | TGCAGTGCTAGAACGGACAGCCAAGAGACCCAGTACTTC | CSARTDSQETQYF
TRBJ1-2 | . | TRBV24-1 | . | TGTGCCACCAGTGATTTGAGGTATAGATTATTGACCTATGGCTACACCTTC | CATSDLRYRLLTYGYTF
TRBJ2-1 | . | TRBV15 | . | TGTGCCAGCAGTGCCCAGCGGGTCCTCAATGAGCAGTTCTTC | CASSAQRVLNEQFF
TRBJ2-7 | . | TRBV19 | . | TGTGCCAGTAGTATAGAGCGGTGGGCCGAGCAGTACTTC | CASSIERWAEQYF
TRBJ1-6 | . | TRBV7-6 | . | TGTGCCAGCAGCTCAGGCCGGACAAACCCCCTCCACTTT | CASSSGRTNPLHF
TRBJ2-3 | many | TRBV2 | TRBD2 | TGTGCCAGCAGTGATAGCGGGGATTTGACAGATACGCAGTATTTT | CASSDSGDLTDTQYF
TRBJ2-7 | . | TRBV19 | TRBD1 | TGTGCCAGTAGTAGGGGGACAGGGTCCTACGAGCAGTACTTC | CASSRGTGSYEQYF
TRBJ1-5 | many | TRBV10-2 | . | TGCGCCAGCAGTGGGTCCGGGGCTCAGCCCCAGCATTTT | CASSGSGAQPQHF
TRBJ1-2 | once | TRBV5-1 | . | TGCGCCAGCAGCTTTAAGGATTTCCATGGCCTTATGGCTGGCTACACCTTC | CASSFKDFHGLMAGYTF
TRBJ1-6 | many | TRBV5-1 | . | TGCGCCAGCAGCTTGGAATCAGGGACGGATTCACCCCTCCACTTT | CASSLESGTDSPLHF
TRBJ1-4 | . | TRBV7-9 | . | TGTGCCAGCAGCAGGGGGGCGGGTGAAAAACTGTTTTTT | CASSRGAGEKLFF